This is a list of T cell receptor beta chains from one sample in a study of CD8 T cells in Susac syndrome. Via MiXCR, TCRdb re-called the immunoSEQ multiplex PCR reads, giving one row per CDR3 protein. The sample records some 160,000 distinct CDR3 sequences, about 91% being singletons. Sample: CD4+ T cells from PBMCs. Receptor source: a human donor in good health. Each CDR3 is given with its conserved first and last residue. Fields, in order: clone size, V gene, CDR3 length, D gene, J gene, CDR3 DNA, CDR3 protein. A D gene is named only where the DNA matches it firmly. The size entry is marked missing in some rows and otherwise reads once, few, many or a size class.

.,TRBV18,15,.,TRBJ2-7,TGTGCCAGCTCACCCGGCGAAATAGTTTCCTACGAGCAGTACTTC,CASSPGEIVSYEQYF
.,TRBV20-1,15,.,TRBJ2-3,TGCAGTGCTCCTAAGACTGTTTTTGCCACAGATACGCAGTATTTT,CSAPKTVFATDTQYF
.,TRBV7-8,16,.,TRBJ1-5,TGTGCCAGCAGCTTAACTATAGTTCGGGAGTACCAGCCCCAGCATTTT,CASSLTIVREYQPQHF
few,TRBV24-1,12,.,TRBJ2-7,TGTGCCACCAGTGCCGGGAGCTACGAGCAGTACTTC,CATSAGSYEQYF
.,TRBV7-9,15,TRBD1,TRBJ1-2,TGTGCCAGCAGCGAGCGACAGGGGGCAGATAGCGGCTACACCTTC,CASSERQGADSGYTF
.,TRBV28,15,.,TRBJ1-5,TGTGCCAGCAGTAAGAAGGAGGGCAGCTATCAGCCCCAGCATTTT,CASSKKEGSYQPQHF
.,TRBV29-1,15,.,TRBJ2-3,TGCAGCGTTGAAGAAGGGGGGACACTCACAGATACGCAGTATTTT,CSVEEGGTLTDTQYF
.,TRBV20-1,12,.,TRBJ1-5,TGCAGTGCGGCACCCAGCAATCAGCCCCAGCATTTT,CSAAPSNQPQHF
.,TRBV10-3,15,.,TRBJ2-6,TGTGCCATCAGTGACAGCAACTCTGGGGCCAACGTCCTGACTTTC,CAISDSNSGANVLTF
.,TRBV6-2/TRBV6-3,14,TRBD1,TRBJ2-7,TGTGCCAGCAGACCCGGGACAGGGCGCCACGAGCAGTACTTC,CASRPGTGRHEQYF
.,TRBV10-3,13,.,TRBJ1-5,TGTGCCATCAGTGGGGGTACTAGTCAGCCCCAGCATTTT,CAISGGTSQPQHF
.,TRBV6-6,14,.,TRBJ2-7,TGTGCCAGCACCCAACGAGGGGGTATCTACGAGCAGTACTTC,CASTQRGGIYEQYF
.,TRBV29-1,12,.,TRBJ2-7,TGCAGCGTACAGGGACCCTCCTACGAGCAGTACTTC,CSVQGPSYEQYF
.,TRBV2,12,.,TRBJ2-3,TGTGCCAGCAGTGAAAACATTAATACGCAGTATTTT,CASSENINTQYF
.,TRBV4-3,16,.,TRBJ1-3,TGCGCCAGCAGCCAGGCTACAGGGAGCTCTGGAAACACCATATATTTT,CASSQATGSSGNTIYF
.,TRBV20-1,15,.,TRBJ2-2,TGCAGTGCTCTGGCCCACAGCTTTTACACCGGGGAGCTGTTTTTT,CSALAHSFYTGELFF
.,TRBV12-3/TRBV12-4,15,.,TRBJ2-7,TGTGCCAGCAGTTTAAACGCCCGACGCTCCTACGAGCAGTACTTC,CASSLNARRSYEQYF
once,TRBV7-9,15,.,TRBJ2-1,TGTGCCAGCAGCGAGGGGGGGATGACCTACAATGAGCAGTTCTTC,CASSEGGMTYNEQFF
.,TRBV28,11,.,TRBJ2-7,TGTGCCAGCAGTCCCACCCGGGGGCAGTACTTC,CASSPTRGQYF
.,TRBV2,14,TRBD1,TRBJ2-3,TGTGCCAGCAAGACACAGGGGTCGGTAAATACGCAGTATTTT,CASKTQGSVNTQYF
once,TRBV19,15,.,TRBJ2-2,TGTGCCAGTAGTCAAGAGGGCTGGGGCACCGGGGAGCTGTTTTTT,CASSQEGWGTGELFF
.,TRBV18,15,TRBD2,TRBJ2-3,TGTGCCAGCGTCGTCTTGGCGGGAGTGGCAGATACGCAGTATTTT,CASVVLAGVADTQYF